This T cell receptor beta chain was recovered during a study of a mutant IDH1 vaccine in newly diagnosed glioma. As for the study in general: Treated patients had a mean age of 40.4 years and a sex split that was approximately 62% male and 37.5% female.

The table came from immunoSEQ multiplex PCR; TCRdb's copy has only in-frame clones and leaves some out. Altogether about 69,000 clones are present, around 86% being singletons, with the ten largest covering about 2%. Remarks on this clone: Its antigen is unknown.

The time point is: week 35, safety follow-up. Vaccinated patients received 300 ug of mutant IDH1 20-mer peptide per dose, with topical imiquimod. The CDR3 consists of 15 residues. Germline V gene lookup returns CDR1 SGDLS and CDR2 YYNGEE. V dropped 7 bases and J dropped 3 bases, with 18 bases sitting between them. This clonotype originated in a man aged 25 to 40 with glioma. The gene calls are TRBV9 and TRBJ2-3; TRBD2 might be the D (6 bases). The sample consisted of PBMCs, taken from a glioma patient whose treatment included an IDH1 peptide vaccine. CDR3 nucleotides: TGTGCCAGCGGCCCAGCGGGCGTCCCGACAGATACGCAGTATTTT. This encodes CASGPAGVPTDTQYF.